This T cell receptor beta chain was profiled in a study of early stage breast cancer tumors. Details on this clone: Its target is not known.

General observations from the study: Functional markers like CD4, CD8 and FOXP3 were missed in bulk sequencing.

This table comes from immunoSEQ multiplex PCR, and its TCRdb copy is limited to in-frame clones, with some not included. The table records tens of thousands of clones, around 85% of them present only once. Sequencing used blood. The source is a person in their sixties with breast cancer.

The CDR3 here is CASRQGVRTGELFF. The CDR3 DNA reads TGTGCCAGCCGACAGGGAGTACGCACCGGGGAGCTGTTTTTT. The chain is built from TRBV2 and TRBJ2-2, with 7 bases that match TRBD1. This CDR3 is 14 amino acids long. The germline gives CDR1 SNHLY, CDR2 FYNNEI. Trimming at V came to 8 bases and at J to 4 bases, leaving 7 bases not matched to a gene.